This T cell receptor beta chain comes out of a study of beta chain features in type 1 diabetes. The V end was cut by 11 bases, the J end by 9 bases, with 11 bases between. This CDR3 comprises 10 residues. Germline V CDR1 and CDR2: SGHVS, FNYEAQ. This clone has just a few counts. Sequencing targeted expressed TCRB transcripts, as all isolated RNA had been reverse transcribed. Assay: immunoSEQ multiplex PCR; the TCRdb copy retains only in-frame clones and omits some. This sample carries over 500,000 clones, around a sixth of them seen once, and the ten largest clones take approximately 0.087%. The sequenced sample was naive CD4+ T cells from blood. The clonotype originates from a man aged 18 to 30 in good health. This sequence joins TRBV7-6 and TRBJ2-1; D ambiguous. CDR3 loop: CAQPMTEQFF. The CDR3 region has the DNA TGTGCCCAGCCCATGACTGAGCAGTTCTTC.